Detailed here is one T cell receptor (beta chain). Germline CDR1 reads SGDLS; CDR2 reads YYNGEE. This CDR3 spans 14 amino acids. With 5 bases removed from V and 2 bases from J, the gap between germline ends came to 10 bases. The data derive from a study of cytomegalovirus exposure and HLA in healthy donors. Amplification used 60 Vbeta primers and 13 Jbeta primers. Generated by immunoSEQ multiplex PCR, the TCRdb table keeps only in-frame clones and is missing some. The sample consists of 170,000 or so clones, 75% to 85% of them appearing once. This rearrangement joins TRBV9 to TRBJ2-2, with D possibly being TRBD1 (6 bases). The sequencing input was PBMCs. This receptor was taken from a woman in her 30s in good health and CMV-seronegative. CDR3: CASRDSLNTGELFF. DNA of the CDR3: TGTGCCAGCAGGGACAGCCTTAACACCGGGGAGCTGTTTTTT.